The present T cell receptor (beta chain) was sequenced within a study of graft-versus-host responses after intestinal transplantation. Clones were read by immunoSEQ multiplex PCR, and TCRdb kept only the in-frame ones, dropping some. The sample includes some 22,000 clones, around 43% of them seen just once. Germline loops: CDR1 MNHEY, CDR2 SVGAGI. The V end was cut by 5 bases, the J end by 8 bases, with 19 bases between. The CDR3 totals 15 residues. Plates contained some 200,000 CFSE-labeled responder cells and some 200,000 irradiated, violet-dye-labeled stimulator cells. The source material was alloreactive CD8+ T cells from a mixed lymphocyte reaction culture, sampled before intestinal transplant. Subset here: CFSE-low proliferating T cells sorted from roughly six-day pre-transplant mixed lymphocyte reaction (GvH or HvG direction). V is TRBV6-5 and J is TRBJ2-1; D tentatively fits TRBD1 or TRBD2 (5 bases each). The receptor's source is a human patient who received an intestinal transplant. CDR3 sequence: CASSRGGLPWDEQFF. The CDR3 bases are TGTGCCAGCAGTAGGGGCGGACTGCCTTGGGATGAGCAGTTCTTC.